Each of the 20 T cell receptor beta chains below was sequenced from the same sample in a study of blood T cell repertoires in COVID-19. Sequencing used immunoSEQ multiplex PCR; TCRdb keeps in-frame clones, though not all of them. The sample lists approximately 70,000 clones; about four fifths were seen once. Sequenced material: peripheral blood. The receptor source for this set is a woman in her sixties with acute or convalescent COVID-19.

This clone was seen a single time. The chain carries TRBV6-5 and TRBJ2-7; possibly TRBD2 for D (5 bases). Germline CDR1 reads MNHEY; CDR2 reads SVGAGI. Trimming left V 11 bases short and J 0 bases short, with 17 bases between. The CDR3 sequence is 14 residues long. The CDR3 DNA reads TGTGCCGGCACTCTTAGCGCGAGCTCCTACGAGCAGTACTTC. Translated, it gives CAGTLSASSYEQYF.

There are a few counts of this clone. The gene calls are TRBV10-2 and TRBJ1-3; D not certain. V lost 10 bases to trimming and J lost 0 bases, with 19 bases between them. The V gene's germline CDR1 is WSHSY and CDR2 SAAADI. The CDR3 extends over 16 amino acids. The CDR3 nucleotides read TGCGCCACCTCCGAGTCCGTAACCCTCTCTGGAAACACCATATATTTT. The encoded protein is CATSESVTLSGNTIYF.

The chain recombines TRBV28 with TRBJ1-4; 7 positions match TRBD1. Germline V gene lookup returns CDR1 MDHEN and CDR2 SYDVKM. J lost 4 bases, V lost 4 bases, and 12 bases had no gene match. This CDR3 is 17 amino acids long. CDR3 residues: CASSSEGAGALNEKLFF. In DNA, the CDR3 is TGTGCCAGCAGTTCGGAGGGGGCCGGGGCCCTTAATGAAAAACTGTTTTTT.

V and J are TRBV7-2 and TRBJ2-7, with 11 bases identical to TRBD2. The germline CDR1 and CDR2 sequences are SGHTA and FQGNSA. Trimming took 3 bases from V and 4 from J; bases not matched to a gene: 5. The CDR3 is made up of 15 amino acids. The CDR3 reads CASSLGTSGRYEQYF. The CDR3 DNA reads TGTGCCAGCAGCTTGGGGACTAGCGGAAGATACGAGCAGTACTTC.

The rearrangement uses TRBV19 and TRBJ1-2; D may be TRBD1 (5 bases). V lost 7 bases and J lost 7, with 22 bases in between. Germline V gene sequence: CDR1 LNHDA, CDR2 SQIVND (reference sequence). The CDR3 loop spans 15 amino acids. In nucleotides, the CDR3 is TGTGCCAGTACCCCCGTTCAGGGCCAGGTCGGTGGCTACACCTTC. Encoded protein: CASTPVQGQVGGYTF.

The chain joins TRBV5-6 to TRBJ1-1; no clear D. Looked up from germline, CDR1 is SGHDT and CDR2 is YYEEEE. The V end lost 0 bases, the J end lost 6 bases, and 12 bases lay between the germline ends. The CDR3 length is 14 residues. The CDR3 nucleotides read TGTGCCAGCAGCTTGGGTGGGCTGTTGCCTGAAGCTTTCTTT. As protein: CASSLGGLLPEAFF.

The V and J genes are TRBV5-1 and TRBJ2-7; tentatively, D is TRBD2 (5 bases). V was trimmed by 3 bases and J by 1 base, leaving 14 bases between them. CDR3 length equals 15 residues. Per germline, CDR1 SGHRS and CDR2 YFSETQ. The CDR3 DNA follows: TGCGCCAGCAGCTCCCCACTAGGACGGTCCTACGAGCAGTACTTC. Encoded protein: CASSSPLGRSYEQYF.

This chain uses TRBV28 with TRBJ2-1; 8 bases align to TRBD2. CDR3 size: 14 residues. The germline V gene has CDR1 MDHEN and CDR2 SYDVKM. V lost 6 bases to trimming and J lost 9 bases; unmatched junction nucleotides: 10. The CDR3 sequence: CASSLPRGGREQFF. The CDR3 bases are TGTGCCAGCAGCCTTCCTCGGGGGGGTCGTGAGCAGTTCTTC.

This chain connects TRBV27 to TRBJ1-2, with unresolved D. Germline CDR1 is MNHEY and CDR2 is SMNVEV (reference sequence). The germline V and J ends were trimmed by 6 bases and 8 bases, with 10 bases remaining between them. The CDR3 is 11 amino acids. The chain's CDR3 is CASRALWGYTF. In nucleotides, the CDR3 is TGTGCCAGCAGAGCGTTGTGGGGCTACACCTTC.

The chain is built from TRBV7-3 and TRBJ2-3, with 11 bases lining up with TRBD2. This CDR3 is 15 amino acids long. The junction had 6 bases not matched to a gene; V was cut back by 4 bases and J by 6 bases. CDR1 SGHTA and CDR2 FQGTGA come from the germline V gene. CDR3 sequence: CASSSGSGGADTQYF. CDR3 coding DNA: TGTGCCAGCAGCTCCGGTAGCGGGGGGGCGGATACGCAGTATTTT.

The chain recombines TRBV6-1 with TRBJ2-5; D not certain. The CDR3 is 12 residues long. V was trimmed by 1 base and J by 5 bases, leaving 5 bases between them. Germline-derived CDR1 and CDR2 are MNHNS and SASEGT. The DNA of the CDR3 is TGTGCCAGCAGTGAAGGGCGGGAGACCCAGTACTTC. It codes for CASSEGRETQYF.

This clone appeared a single time. V usage is TRBV5-6 and J usage is TRBJ2-1; a possible D gene is TRBD1 (6 bases). Germline V gene lookup returns CDR1 SGHDT and CDR2 YYEEEE. Between the trimmed V and J ends, which lost 3 bases and 4 bases, there was a span of 11 bases. CDR3 length equals 14 residues. The CDR3 reads CASSWMDRYNEQFF. The CDR3 DNA sequence: TGTGCCAGCAGCTGGATGGACAGATACAATGAGCAGTTCTTC.

The chain has TRBV5-6 and TRBJ1-1; D not certain. Germline CDR1 reads SGHDT; CDR2 reads YYEEEE. The ends were cut back, 0 bases at V and 1 base at J, with 4 bases in the middle. There are 13 residues in the CDR3. Here the CDR3 DNA reads TGTGCCAGCAGCTTGGCGGGGAACACTGAAGCTTTCTTT. Translation: CASSLAGNTEAFF.

The chain couples TRBV5-1 to TRBJ1-1; tentatively, D is TRBD1 (6 bases). The CDR3 spans 13 residues. V lost 8 bases and J 4 bases, leaving 15 bases between the germline ends. Germline V gene data show CDR1 as SGHRS and CDR2 as YFSETQ. The CDR3 DNA sequence: TGCGCCAGTACACCGGGACACGGCACTGAAGCTTTCTTT. This gives the protein CASTPGHGTEAFF.

This clone was counted once. The rearrangement links TRBV19 to TRBJ2-1; 7 bases are a match to TRBD1. With 2 bases clipped from V and 9 bases from J, the junction kept 4 bases outside the gene matches. CDR1 and CDR2 (germline): LNHDA, SQIVND (reference sequence). The CDR3 length is 13 residues. CDR3 coding DNA: TGTGCCAGTAGTATAAAAAGGACAGGTGAGCAGTTCTTC. Translated: CASSIKRTGEQFF.

The chain links TRBV2 to TRBJ1-4; the D gene is possibly TRBD1 (6 bases). Germline V lookup: CDR1 SNHLY, CDR2 FYNNEI. The CDR3 length is 16 residues. V gave up 4 bases and J gave up 5 bases, with 17 bases separating them. CDR3 bases: TGTGCCAGCAGTGGGCCCCCAGGACAGAGAAATGAAAAACTGTTTTTT. It translates to CASSGPPGQRNEKLFF.

V is TRBV6-5 and J is TRBJ1-1; D is uncertain. Germline CDR1 is MNHEY and CDR2 is SVGAGI. V gave up 11 bases and J gave up 0 bases, with 13 bases separating them. The CDR3 totals 13 residues. The CDR3 spells CAARRVMNTEAFF. CDR3 nucleotide sequence: TGTGCCGCACGGAGGGTAATGAACACTGAAGCTTTCTTT.

The chain employs TRBV3-1 (or the pseudogene TRBV3-2) and TRBJ2-7; D is possibly TRBD2 (5 bases). The ends were cut back, 3 bases at V and 4 bases at J, with 16 bases in the middle. Germline V gives CDR1 LGHDT, CDR2 YNNKEL (reference sequence). This CDR3 has 15 amino acids. In nucleotides, the CDR3 is TGTGCCAGCAGCCAGGACGCTCGGGGAATTTACGAGCAGTACTTC. Amino acids: CASSQDARGIYEQYF.

This sequence joins TRBV9 and TRBJ2-2; TRBD2 matches at 14 bases. The length of the CDR3 is 19 residues. Germline assignment: CDR1 SGDLS and CDR2 YYNGEE. The junction had 13 bases not matched to a gene; V was cut back by 4 bases and J by 5 bases. In nucleotides, the CDR3 is TGTGCCAGCAGCCCTAGACCGACTAGCGGGGGGGCTAGGACCGGGGAGCTGTTTTTT. This sequence encodes CASSPRPTSGGARTGELFF.

The genes are TRBV9 and TRBJ1-2; D is perhaps TRBD1 (5 bases). Trimming cost V 5 bases and J 2 bases, with 13 bases left between them. Germline CDR1 reads SGDLS; CDR2 reads YYNGEE. The CDR3 length is 14 residues. CDR3 DNA: TGTGCCAGCAGAGACAACCGACAGAACTATGGCTACACCTTC. Its protein is CASRDNRQNYGYTF.